The rows below give T cell receptor beta chains drawn from one sample of a study of blood T cell repertoires in COVID-19. Sequenced by immunoSEQ multiplex PCR; TCRdb stores in-frame clones only, minus some. The profile shows 17,000 or so clones, approximately 88% of them singletons. Sequenced input: peripheral blood. These receptor sequences come from a human donor in a cohort sampled during active COVID-19. Each CDR3 is given with its conserved first and last residue. The D gene is left open where the match is weak. Part of the rows lack a size; the others show once, few, many or a class for expanded clones.

d_gene	v_gene	abundance	j_gene	CDR3aa	CDR3nt
-	TRBV11-2	-	TRBJ2-7	CASSVRYEQYF	TGTGCCAGCAGCGTCAGATACGAGCAGTACTTC
TRBD1	TRBV5-1	-	TRBJ1-3	CASRSGQGVRGNTIYF	TGCGCCAGCAGATCGGGACAGGGGGTTCGTGGAAACACCATATATTTT
TRBD1	TRBV5-1	-	TRBJ1-2	CASSQQGNYGYTF	TGCGCCAGCAGCCAACAGGGGAACTATGGCTACACCTTC
TRBD1	TRBV6-4	-	TRBJ1-1	CASSTGQAGEAFF	TGTGCCAGCAGTACCGGACAGGCCGGTGAAGCTTTCTTT
TRBD2	TRBV2	-	TRBJ2-1	CASSGTSGRTYNEQFF	TGTGCCAGCAGTGGGACTAGCGGGAGAACCTACAATGAGCAGTTCTTC
-	TRBV7-3	-	TRBJ1-3	CASSPSGGTSGNTIYF	TGTGCCAGCAGCCCAAGCGGGGGCACCTCTGGAAACACCATATATTTT
-	TRBV28	-	TRBJ2-2	CASRVQAASTGELFF	TGTGCCAGCAGAGTCCAGGCAGCCTCCACCGGGGAGCTGTTTTTT
TRBD2	TRBV5-1	-	TRBJ2-7	CASSPSGGSHEQYF	TGCGCCAGCAGCCCCTCCGGCGGGAGCCACGAGCAGTACTTC
-	TRBV19	-	TRBJ1-1	CASSTRGSSGGSEAFF	TGTGCCAGTAGTACCCGGGGATCGAGTGGGGGGTCTGAAGCTTTCTTT
-	TRBV21-1	once	TRBJ1-5	CASSKEKKTGGQPQHF	TGTGCCAGCAGCAAAGAAAAAAAAACAGGGGGTCAGCCCCAGCATTTT
-	TRBV4-1	-	TRBJ2-2	CASSQDVGWVGGELFF	TGCGCCAGCAGCCAAGATGTCGGGTGGGTCGGCGGGGAGCTGTTTTTT
-	TRBV19	-	TRBJ1-5	CASSMGQGLFQPQHF	TGTGCCAGTAGTATGGGTCAGGGGTTGTTCCAGCCCCAGCATTTT